What follows describes a single TCR beta chain. Participants were aged roughly 18 to 90 years, lived in 20 to 25 US areas, and enrolled virtually. Cohort allocation depended upon clinical history that participants reported. This sample is drawn from a study of blood T cell repertoires in COVID-19. Background on the study: There were acute and convalescent COVID-19 samples, and they came from the United States, Italy and Spain. Sources were T cells, B-cell-depleted T cells, or PBMCs; the material itself was cDNA or gDNA.

Data came from immunoSEQ multiplex PCR; TCRdb stores just in-frame clones and leaves some out. This sample carries about 170,000 clones, around four fifths of them seen once, and the ten largest clones take less than 4%. V trimming: 7 bases; J trimming: 2 bases; junction bases outside the gene matches: 9. The CDR3 runs to 15 residues. In germline, CDR1 is MNHEY, CDR2 SMNVEV (reference sequence). The sequencing sample was made of PBMCs or T cells enriched from blood (not recorded which). The receptor was isolated from a woman aged 45-59 years in a cohort exposed to, infected with or recovered from COVID-19 (not recorded which). The chain uses TRBV27 and TRBJ2-3, with 7 bases that match TRBD1. In nucleotides, the CDR3 is TGTGCCAGCAACTCGGACAGGCACTACACAGATACGCAGTATTTT. Translated: CASNSDRHYTDTQYF.